This T cell receptor beta chain was identified during a study of cytomegalovirus exposure and HLA in healthy donors. Study context: A later analysis reported the same platform for the 90 to 150 validation repertoires and the approximately 720 first-cohort repertoires.

Comment on this clone: Its specificity is unknown.

The donors were in the approximately 130-subject validation cohort; that cohort was separate from the roughly 700-subject first cohort. Some clones are missing from TCRdb's copy, which holds only in-frame ones; the method was immunoSEQ multiplex PCR. The sample yields around 150,000 clones, almost 85% seen once. Findings and limits, study-wide: Most TCR sequences showed up rarely, but some public TCRs showed up in many donors.

Looked up from germline, CDR1 is MGHRA and CDR2 is YSYEKL. There are 18 residues in the CDR3. After removal of 0 bases from V and 7 bases from J, the junction contained 14 bases not matched to a gene. This sequence originates from a young man in good health and CMV-seropositive. The V call is TRBV4-1, the J call TRBJ2-7; TRBD1 matches 11 bases. Sequencing was performed on PBMCs. CDR3 DNA: TGCGCCAGCAGCCAAGACACTTATCAACCGGGACAGGGGGAAGAGCAGTACTTC. It specifies CASSQDTYQPGQGEEQYF.